This entry features one TCR beta chain sequence. Its cognate antigen is unknown. The data stem from a study of T cell responses to AZD1222 COVID-19 vaccine. Study-level findings and limits: Possibly, clonal diversity was underestimated; donors were largely white British and included more females. Once two AZD1222 doses were given, Spike-specific TCR breadth and depth went up. Nearly half of spike-specific TCRs reportedly go after variant regions that carry no mutations. Baseline serology detected seropositivity in only five to seven AZD1222 recipients.

Profiling relied on immunoSEQ multiplex PCR, and the TCRdb table lists in-frame clones only, not all of them. In the table there are 91,000 or so clones, 90% to 95% of which are singletons. The material was peripheral blood, obtained 28 days after the second AZD1222 dose. This TCR was sampled from an adult who received the AZD1222 COVID-19 vaccine.

CDR3 in amino acids: CASSFNIGTEAFF. Here the CDR3 DNA reads TGTGCCAGCAGCTTTAATATAGGCACTGAAGCTTTCTTT. This rearrangement joins TRBV7-3 to TRBJ1-1, with D hard to call. The CDR3 runs to 13 residues. The V end lost 3 bases, the J end lost 4 bases, and 9 bases lay between the germline ends. CDR1 and CDR2 from the germline V gene are SGHTA and FQGTGA.